These 17 T cell receptor beta chains originate from one sample sequenced in a study of cytomegalovirus exposure and HLA in healthy donors. The method was immunoSEQ multiplex PCR; TCRdb's version includes in-frame clones alone and lacks a portion of them. The data contain 35,000 to 50,000 clones, 90% to 95% of them singletons. Specimen: PBMCs. These receptors were taken from a man between 18 and 35 years old in good health and CMV-seronegative.

This clone has only one observation. This rearrangement joins TRBV7-9 to TRBJ2-7; tentatively, D is TRBD1 (6 bases). From germline, CDR1 is SEHNR and CDR2 FQNEAQ (reference sequence). Trimming cost V 2 bases and J 7 bases, with 15 bases left between them. The CDR3 sequence is 14 residues long. The CDR3 nucleotides are TGTGCCAGCAGCTTAATGGGGGCATTTCGGGAGCAGTACTTC. Translated, it gives CASSLMGAFREQYF.

The V and J genes are TRBV6-5 and TRBJ1-5; D gene uncertain. V shed 7 bases and J shed 3 bases, with 13 bases lying between them. The CDR3 has 14 residues. Germline V gives CDR1 MNHEY, CDR2 SVGAGI. CDR3 sequence reads: CASTQSGINQPQHF. Here the CDR3 DNA reads TGTGCCAGCACCCAATCGGGTATCAATCAGCCCCAGCATTTT.

The chain has TRBV28 and TRBJ2-1; D may be TRBD2 (7 bases). Germline V gene sequence: CDR1 MDHEN, CDR2 SYDVKM. V gave up 2 bases and J gave up 7 bases, with 18 bases separating them. This CDR3 has 16 residues. DNA for the CDR3: TGTGCCAGCAGTTTAGGGGGGCGGGAGCTTAGGAATGAGCAGTTCTTC. It codes for CASSLGGRELRNEQFF. Filled out from reference TRBV28 and TRBJ2-1, the complete variable domain reads DVKVTQSSRYLVKRTGEKVFLECVQDMDHENMFWYRQDPGLGLRLIYFSYDVKMKEKGDIPEGYSVSREKKERFSLILESASTNQTSMYLCASSLGGRELRNEQFFGPGTRLTVL.

The chain has TRBV9 and TRBJ1-6; D is ambiguous. This CDR3 spans 15 amino acids. Looked up from germline, CDR1 is SGDLS and CDR2 is YYNGEE. Trimming left V 3 bases short and J 0 bases short, with 7 bases between. The CDR3 DNA reads as TGTGCCAGCAGCGCCGTGAGCTCCTATAATTCACCCCTCCACTTT. It yields the protein CASSAVSSYNSPLHF.

The gene calls are TRBV27 and TRBJ2-1; 15 nucleotides match TRBD2. Per germline, CDR1 MNHEY and CDR2 SMNVEV (reference sequence). V trimming: 3 bases; J trimming: 9 bases; junction bases outside the gene matches: 3. CDR3 size: 15 residues. CDR3 loop: CASSFGTSGRREQFF. The CDR3, as DNA: TGTGCCAGCAGTTTCGGGACTAGCGGGAGGCGTGAGCAGTTCTTC.

This clone appeared once. The rearrangement links TRBV5-6 to TRBJ1-3; a weak D match, TRBD1 (6 bases). This CDR3 is built from 14 residues. Germline V lookup: CDR1 SGHDT, CDR2 YYEEEE. The ends were cut back, 2 bases at V and 4 bases at J, with 10 bases in the middle. The CDR3 spells CASSFTGRGNTIYF. In DNA form, the CDR3 reads TGTGCCAGCAGCTTCACAGGGCGCGGAAACACCATATATTTT. Drawing the rest from reference TRBV5-6 and TRBJ1-3, the complete variable domain is DAGVTQSPTHLIKTRGQQVTLRCSPKSGHDTVSWYQQALGQGPQFIFQYYEEEERQRGNFPDRFSGHQFPNYSSELNVNALLLGDSALYLCASSFTGRGNTIYFGEGSWLTVV.

This clone was detected only once. The chain uses TRBV27 and TRBJ2-2, with TRBD2 identical over 7 bases. From germline, CDR1 is MNHEY and CDR2 SMNVEV (reference sequence). Trimming removed 3 bases from V and 7 bases from J; junction bases left unmatched: 5. This CDR3 region has 14 residues. For the CDR3, the DNA is TGTGCCAGCAGTTTTACGGGGGGTAGCGGGGAGCTGTTTTTT. It translates to CASSFTGGSGELFF.

The V gene is TRBV5-1, the J gene TRBJ2-5; D gene ambiguous. V lost 1 base to trimming and J lost 4 bases, with 5 bases between them. The CDR3 has 12 residues. Germline CDR1 SGHRS, CDR2 YFSETQ. CDR3 in amino acids: CASSLSLETQYF. CDR3 coding DNA: TGCGCCAGCAGCTTGTCCTTAGAGACCCAGTACTTC.

J is TRBJ2-7 and V is TRBV27; the D gene is possibly TRBD2 (6 bases). Germline V gene lookup returns CDR1 MNHEY and CDR2 SMNVEV (reference sequence). The CDR3 covers 14 residues. The ends were cut back, 2 bases at V and 6 bases at J, with 14 bases in the middle. The DNA of the CDR3 is TGTGCCAGCAGTTTAGGAGGGAGTCGCGCCGAGCAGTACTTC. Amino acids: CASSLGGSRAEQYF.

This rearrangement joins TRBV28 to TRBJ1-2; 9 bases are shared with TRBD1. V was pared by 6 bases and J by 4 bases, with 15 bases of the junction left unmatched. In germline, CDR1 is MDHEN, CDR2 SYDVKM. The CDR3 contains 17 residues. The CDR3 here is CASSPGQGFSPRYGYTF. The CDR3 DNA reads TGTGCCAGCAGCCCGGGACAGGGATTTTCCCCTCGCTATGGCTACACCTTC.

The genes are TRBV6-6 and TRBJ2-1, with 7 bases matching TRBD1. The CDR3 has 15 residues. Germline CDR1 MNHNY, CDR2 SVGAGI (reference sequence). With V trimmed by 4 bases and J by 5 bases, 8 bases remained unmatched. The chain's CDR3 is CASSLRQGANNEQFF. The CDR3 bases are TGTGCCAGCAGTTTACGACAGGGCGCGAACAATGAGCAGTTCTTC.

This clone showed up just once. This rearrangement joins TRBV11-2 to TRBJ2-1, with 7 bases identical to TRBD1. The CDR3 loop spans 15 amino acids. Germline loops: CDR1 SGHAT, CDR2 FQNNGV. With 7 bases clipped from V and 4 bases from J, the junction kept 10 bases outside the gene matches. The CDR3 region is CASTPMGDRYNEQFF. The DNA for the CDR3 is TGTGCCAGCACACCGATGGGGGACAGATACAATGAGCAGTTCTTC.

The chain joins TRBV2 to TRBJ2-2, with 7 positions matching TRBD1. V lost 6 bases, J lost 4 bases, and 11 bases stayed unmatched. Germline V gene data show CDR1 as SNHLY and CDR2 as FYNNEI. The CDR3 has 16 amino acids. The CDR3 here is CASSRNSGQITGELFF. CDR3 DNA: TGTGCCAGCAGCCGAAACTCGGGACAGATCACCGGGGAGCTGTTTTTT.

The rearrangement uses TRBV5-1 and TRBJ2-5, with D perhaps TRBD2 (6 bases). CDR3 length equals 13 residues. Trimming took off 6 bases at V and 4 bases at J, with 13 bases between the two ends. Germline lookup yields CDR1 SGHRS and CDR2 YFSETQ. CDR3 in DNA: TGCGCCAGCATGGCGGGGAGGAGAGAGACCCAGTACTTC. Amino acids: CASMAGRRETQYF. Full variable domain (remainder filled in from reference TRBV5-1 and TRBJ2-5): KAGVTQTPRYLIKTRGQQVTLSCSPISGHRSVSWYQQTPGQGLQFLFEYFSETQRNKGNFPGRFSGRQFSNSRSEMNVSTLELGDSALYLCASMAGRRETQYFGPGTRLLVL.

V and J are TRBV25-1 and TRBJ2-4, with 14 bases fitting TRBD2. The CDR3 length is 17 residues. In germline, CDR1 is MGHDK, CDR2 SYGVNS. Trimming removed 8 bases from V and 3 bases from J; junction bases left unmatched: 9. CDR3 DNA: TGTGCCAGCTCGGGACTAGCGGGAGCGGGGGGCAAAAACATTCAGTACTTC. This translates into CASSGLAGAGGKNIQYF.

With regard to this clone: At one end the junction does not follow the germline gene, possibly because of a read error. The chain joins TRBV7-9 to TRBJ2-2, with 7 bases identical to TRBD1. Looked up from germline, CDR1 is SEHNR and CDR2 is FQNEAQ (reference sequence). CDR3 length: 13 amino acids. The CDR3 nucleotides are TGTGCCAGCAGCCCAGAAGGGGGCCGGGGAGCTGTTTTT. Residues: CASSPEGGRGAVF.

The gene calls are TRBV18 and TRBJ1-1, with 10 nucleotides matching TRBD1. CDR3 length: 13 residues. The V segment lost 5 bases and the J segment 5 bases; nucleotides outside the gene matches: 2. Per germline, CDR1 KGHSH and CDR2 LQKENI. CDR3 sequence reads: CASSGQGGTEAFF. CDR3 DNA sequence: TGTGCCAGCTCAGGACAGGGGGGAACTGAAGCTTTCTTT.